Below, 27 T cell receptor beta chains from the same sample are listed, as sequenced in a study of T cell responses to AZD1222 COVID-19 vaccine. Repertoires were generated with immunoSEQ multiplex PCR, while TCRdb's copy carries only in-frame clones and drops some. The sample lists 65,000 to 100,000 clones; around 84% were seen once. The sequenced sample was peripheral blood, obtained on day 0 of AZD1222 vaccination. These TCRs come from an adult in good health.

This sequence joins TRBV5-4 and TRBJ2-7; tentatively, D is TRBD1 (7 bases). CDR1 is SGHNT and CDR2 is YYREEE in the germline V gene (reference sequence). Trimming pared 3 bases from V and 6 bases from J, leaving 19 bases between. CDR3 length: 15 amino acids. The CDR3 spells CASSSSRGAVGEQYF. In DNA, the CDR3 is TGTGCCAGCAGCTCCTCCAGGGGGGCTGTCGGCGAGCAGTACTTC.

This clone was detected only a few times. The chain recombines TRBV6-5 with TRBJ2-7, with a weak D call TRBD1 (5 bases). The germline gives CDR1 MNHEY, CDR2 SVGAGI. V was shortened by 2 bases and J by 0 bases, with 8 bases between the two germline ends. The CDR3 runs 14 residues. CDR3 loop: CASSYGANSYEQYF. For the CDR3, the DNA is TGTGCCAGCAGTTACGGGGCGAACTCCTACGAGCAGTACTTC.

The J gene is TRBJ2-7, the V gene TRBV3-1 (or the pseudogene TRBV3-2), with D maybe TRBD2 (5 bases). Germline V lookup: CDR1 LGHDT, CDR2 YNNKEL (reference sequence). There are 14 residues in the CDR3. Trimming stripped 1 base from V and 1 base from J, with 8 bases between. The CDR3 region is CASSQGAGSYEQYF. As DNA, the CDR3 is TGTGCCAGCAGCCAAGGTGCGGGTTCCTACGAGCAGTACTTC.

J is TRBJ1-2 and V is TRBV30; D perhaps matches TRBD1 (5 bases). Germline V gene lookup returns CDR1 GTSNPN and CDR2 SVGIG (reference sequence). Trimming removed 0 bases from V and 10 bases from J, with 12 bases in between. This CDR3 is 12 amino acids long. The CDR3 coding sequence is TGTGCCTGGAGTGTTACGGGGGTTGACTACACCTTC. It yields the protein CAWSVTGVDYTF.

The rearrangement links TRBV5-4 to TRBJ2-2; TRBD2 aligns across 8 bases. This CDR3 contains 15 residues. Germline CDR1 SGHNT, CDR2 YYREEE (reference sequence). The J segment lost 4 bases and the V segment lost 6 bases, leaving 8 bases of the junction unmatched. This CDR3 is CASTPGTSVTGELFF. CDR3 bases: TGTGCCAGCACCCCCGGGACTAGTGTCACCGGGGAGCTGTTTTTT. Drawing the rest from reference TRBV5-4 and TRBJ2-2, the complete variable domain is ETGVTQSPTHLIKTRGQQVTLRCSSQSGHNTVSWYQQALGQGPQFIFQYYREEENGRGNFPPRFSGLQFPNYSSELNVNALELDDSALYLCASTPGTSVTGELFFGEGSRLTVL.

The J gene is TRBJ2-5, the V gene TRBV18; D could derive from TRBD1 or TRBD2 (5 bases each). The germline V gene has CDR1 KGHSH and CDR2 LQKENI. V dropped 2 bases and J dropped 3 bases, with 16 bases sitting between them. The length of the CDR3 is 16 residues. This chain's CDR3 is CASSPIRQRGEETQYF. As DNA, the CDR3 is TGTGCCAGCTCACCAATCCGGCAGAGGGGAGAAGAGACCCAGTACTTC. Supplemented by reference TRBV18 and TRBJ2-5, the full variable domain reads NAGVMQNPRHLVRRRGQEARLRCSPMKGHSHVYWYRQLPEEGLKFMVYLQKENIIDESGMPKERFSAEFPKEGPSILRIQQVVRGDSAAYFCASSPIRQRGEETQYFGPGTRLLVL.

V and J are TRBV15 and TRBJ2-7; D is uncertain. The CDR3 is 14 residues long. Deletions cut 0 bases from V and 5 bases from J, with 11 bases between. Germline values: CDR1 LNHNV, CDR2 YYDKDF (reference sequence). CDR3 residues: CATSRDLEANEQYF. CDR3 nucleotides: TGTGCCACCAGCAGAGATCTGGAAGCTAACGAGCAGTACTTC.

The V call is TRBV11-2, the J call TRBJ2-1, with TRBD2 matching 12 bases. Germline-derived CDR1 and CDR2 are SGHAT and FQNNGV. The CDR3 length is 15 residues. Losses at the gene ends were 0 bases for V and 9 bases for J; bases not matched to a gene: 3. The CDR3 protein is CASSLESSGRAEQFF. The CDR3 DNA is TGTGCCAGCAGCTTAGAGTCTAGCGGGAGGGCTGAGCAGTTCTTC.

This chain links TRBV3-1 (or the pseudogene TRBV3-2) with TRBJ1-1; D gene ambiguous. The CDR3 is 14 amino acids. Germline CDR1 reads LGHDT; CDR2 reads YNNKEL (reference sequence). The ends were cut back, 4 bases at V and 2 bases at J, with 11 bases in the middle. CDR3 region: CASSLREINTEAFF. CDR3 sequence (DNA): TGTGCCAGCAGCCTACGGGAGATAAACACTGAAGCTTTCTTT.

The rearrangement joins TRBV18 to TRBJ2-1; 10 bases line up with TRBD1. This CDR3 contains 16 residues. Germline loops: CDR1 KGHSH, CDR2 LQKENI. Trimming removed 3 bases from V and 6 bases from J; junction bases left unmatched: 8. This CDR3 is CASSPQGTGVGNEQFF. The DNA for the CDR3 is TGTGCCAGCTCACCGCAAGGGACAGGGGTGGGCAATGAGCAGTTCTTC.

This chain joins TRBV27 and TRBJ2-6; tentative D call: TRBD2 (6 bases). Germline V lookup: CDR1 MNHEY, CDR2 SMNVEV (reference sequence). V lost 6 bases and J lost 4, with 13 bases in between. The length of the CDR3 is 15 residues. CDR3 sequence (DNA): TGTGCCAGCAGCGGGCTAGCGAGCGGGGCCAACGTCCTGACTTTC. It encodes CASSGLASGANVLTF.

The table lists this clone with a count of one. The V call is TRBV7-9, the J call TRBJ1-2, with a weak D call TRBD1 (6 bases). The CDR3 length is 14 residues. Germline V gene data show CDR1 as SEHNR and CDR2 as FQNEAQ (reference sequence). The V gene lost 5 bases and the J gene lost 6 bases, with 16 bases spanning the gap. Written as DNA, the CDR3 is TGTGCCAGCAGCGATCGACAGGTGCACGATGGCTACACCTTC. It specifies CASSDRQVHDGYTF. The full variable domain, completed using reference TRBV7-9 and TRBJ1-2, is DTGVSQNPRHKITKRGQNVTFRCDPISEHNRLYWYRQTLGQGPEFLTYFQNEAQLEKSRLLSDRFSAERPKGSFSTLEIQRTEQGDSAMYLCASSDRQVHDGYTFGSGTRLTVV.

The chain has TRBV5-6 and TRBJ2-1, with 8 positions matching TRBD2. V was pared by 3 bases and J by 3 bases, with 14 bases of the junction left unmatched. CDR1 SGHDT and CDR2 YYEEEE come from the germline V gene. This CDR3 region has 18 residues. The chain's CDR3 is CASSSPQAGGAIYNEQFF. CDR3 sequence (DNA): TGTGCCAGCAGCTCACCCCAGGCGGGGGGAGCAATCTACAATGAGCAGTTCTTC.

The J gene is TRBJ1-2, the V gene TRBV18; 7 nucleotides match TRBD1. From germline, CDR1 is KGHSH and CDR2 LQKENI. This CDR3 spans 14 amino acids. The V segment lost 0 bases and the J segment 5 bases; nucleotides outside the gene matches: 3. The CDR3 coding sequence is TGTGCCAGCTCACCACCGGGACAGCATTATGGCTACACCTTC. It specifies CASSPPGQHYGYTF.

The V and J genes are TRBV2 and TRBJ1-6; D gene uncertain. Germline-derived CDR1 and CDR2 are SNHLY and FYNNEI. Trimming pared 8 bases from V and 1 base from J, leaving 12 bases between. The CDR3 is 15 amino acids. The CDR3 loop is CASREGSSYNSPLHF. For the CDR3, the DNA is TGTGCCAGCCGAGAGGGAAGTTCCTATAATTCACCCCTCCACTTT.

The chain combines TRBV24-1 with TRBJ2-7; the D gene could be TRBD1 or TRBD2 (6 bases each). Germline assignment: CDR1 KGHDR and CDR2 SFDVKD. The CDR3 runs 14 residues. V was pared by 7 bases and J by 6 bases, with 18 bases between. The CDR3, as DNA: TGTGCCACCAGGGGGACACGGGAGACCTCCGAGCAGTACTTC. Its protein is CATRGTRETSEQYF.

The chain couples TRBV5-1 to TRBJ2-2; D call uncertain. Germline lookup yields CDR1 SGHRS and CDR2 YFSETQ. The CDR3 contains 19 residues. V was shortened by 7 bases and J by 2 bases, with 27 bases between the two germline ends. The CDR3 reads CASRRPGPSPLGNTGELFF. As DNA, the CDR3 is TGCGCCAGCCGACGCCCGGGCCCTTCCCCGTTGGGAAACACCGGGGAGCTGTTTTTT.

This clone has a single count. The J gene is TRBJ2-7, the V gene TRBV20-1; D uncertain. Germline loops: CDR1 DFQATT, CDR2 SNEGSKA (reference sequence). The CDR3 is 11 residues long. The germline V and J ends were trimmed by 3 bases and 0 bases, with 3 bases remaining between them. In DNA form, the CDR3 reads TGCAGTGCTAGCGACTCCTACGAGCAGTACTTC. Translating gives CSASDSYEQYF.

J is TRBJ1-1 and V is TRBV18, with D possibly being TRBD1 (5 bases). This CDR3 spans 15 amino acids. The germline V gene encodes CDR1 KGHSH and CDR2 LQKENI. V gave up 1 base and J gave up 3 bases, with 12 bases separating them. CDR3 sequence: CASSPRGRVDTEAFF. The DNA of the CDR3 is TGTGCCAGCTCACCACGGGGCAGGGTGGACACTGAAGCTTTCTTT. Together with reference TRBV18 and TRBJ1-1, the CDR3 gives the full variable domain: NAGVMQNPRHLVRRRGQEARLRCSPMKGHSHVYWYRQLPEEGLKFMVYLQKENIIDESGMPKERFSAEFPKEGPSILRIQQVVRGDSAAYFCASSPRGRVDTEAFFGQGTRLTVV.

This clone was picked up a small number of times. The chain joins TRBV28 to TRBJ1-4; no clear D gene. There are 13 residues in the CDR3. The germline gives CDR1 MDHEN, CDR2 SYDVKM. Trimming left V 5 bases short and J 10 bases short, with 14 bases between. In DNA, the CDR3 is TGTGCCAGCAGTAGCCCGGCGATTGGAAAACTGTTTTTT. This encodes CASSSPAIGKLFF.

CDR3 DNA sequence: TGTGCCAGTACCGGACGGACTCTTAATGAAAAACTGTTTTTT. Translated: CASTGRTLNEKLFF. The rearrangement uses TRBV19 and TRBJ1-4; D is undetermined. Trimming stripped 7 bases from V and 4 bases from J, with 13 bases between. CDR1 is LNHDA and CDR2 is SQIVND in the germline V gene (reference sequence). The CDR3 sequence is 14 residues long.

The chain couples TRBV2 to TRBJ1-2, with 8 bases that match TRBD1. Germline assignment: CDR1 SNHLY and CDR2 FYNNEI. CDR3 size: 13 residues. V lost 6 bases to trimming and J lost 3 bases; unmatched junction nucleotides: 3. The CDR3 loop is CASRQGVDYGYTF. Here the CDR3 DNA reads TGTGCCAGCAGACAGGGGGTGGACTATGGCTACACCTTC.

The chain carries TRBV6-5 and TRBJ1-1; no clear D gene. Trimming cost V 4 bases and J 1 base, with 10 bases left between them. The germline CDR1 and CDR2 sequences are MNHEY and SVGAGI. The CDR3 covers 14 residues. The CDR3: CASSLGRENTEAFF. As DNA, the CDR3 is TGTGCCAGCAGTTTAGGGAGGGAGAACACTGAAGCTTTCTTT.

In DNA form, the CDR3 reads TGTGCCAGTAGTGCGACGGAGGACACTGAAGCTTTCTTT. Translation: CASSATEDTEAFF. The rearrangement links TRBV19 to TRBJ1-1; D is uncertain. The V end lost 5 bases, the J end lost 3 bases, and 10 bases lay between the germline ends. The germline CDR1 and CDR2 sequences are LNHDA and SQIVND (reference sequence). This CDR3 contains 13 residues. Full variable domain (outside the CDR3, taken from reference TRBV19 and TRBJ1-1): DGGITQSPKYLFRKEGQNVTLSCEQNLNHDAMYWYRQDPGQGLRLIYYSQIVNDFQKGDIAEGYSVSREKKESFPLTVTSAQKNPTAFYLCASSATEDTEAFFGQGTRLTVV.

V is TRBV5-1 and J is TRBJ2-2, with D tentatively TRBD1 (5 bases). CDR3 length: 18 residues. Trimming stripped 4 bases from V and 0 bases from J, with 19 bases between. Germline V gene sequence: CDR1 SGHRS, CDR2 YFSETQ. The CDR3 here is CASSPSLRTTANTGELFF. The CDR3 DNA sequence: TGCGCCAGCAGCCCGTCGTTACGGACAACCGCGAACACCGGGGAGCTGTTTTTT.

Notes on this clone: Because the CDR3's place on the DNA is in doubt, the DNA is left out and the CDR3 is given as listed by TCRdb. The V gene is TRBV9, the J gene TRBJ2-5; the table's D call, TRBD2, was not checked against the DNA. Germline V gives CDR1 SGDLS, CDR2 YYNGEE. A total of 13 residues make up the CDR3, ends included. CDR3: CASSVGIGSPPYF.

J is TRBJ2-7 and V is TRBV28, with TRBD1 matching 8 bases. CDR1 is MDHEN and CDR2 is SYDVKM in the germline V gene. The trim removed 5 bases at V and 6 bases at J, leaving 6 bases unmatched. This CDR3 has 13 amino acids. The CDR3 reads CASSLFGTGEQYF. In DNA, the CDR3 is TGTGCCAGCAGTCTTTTCGGGACAGGCGAGCAGTACTTC.